The source of this TCR beta chain is a study of T cells in Graves' hyperthyroidism and ophthalmopathy. Trimming took 5 bases from V and 5 from J; bases not matched to a gene: 7. CDR1 and CDR2 from the germline V gene are SEHNR and FQNEAQ (reference sequence). CDR3 length: 14 amino acids. RNA transcripts served as the template for amplifying TCR beta CDR3 regions. The TCR CDR3 first-round RT-PCR relied on the HTBI primer set. TCRdb passed the multiplex PCR reads through MiXCR, listing each CDR3 protein once. This sample carries about 410,000 distinct CDR3 sequences, approximately 14% of them seen once, and the ten largest clones take around 19%. The PBMCs studied were ones that came from 9 to 10 ml fresh peripheral blood. In its sample, this clonotype was seen many times.

The chain recombines TRBV7-9 with TRBJ2-5; 8 nucleotides match TRBD1. The sequenced sample was blood. This TCR came from a woman between 25 and 40 years old with Graves' ophthalmopathy. CDR3 sequence (DNA): TGTGCCAGCAGCGCAGACAGGGGCGGCGAGACCCAGTACTTC. Translating it yields CASSADRGGETQYF.